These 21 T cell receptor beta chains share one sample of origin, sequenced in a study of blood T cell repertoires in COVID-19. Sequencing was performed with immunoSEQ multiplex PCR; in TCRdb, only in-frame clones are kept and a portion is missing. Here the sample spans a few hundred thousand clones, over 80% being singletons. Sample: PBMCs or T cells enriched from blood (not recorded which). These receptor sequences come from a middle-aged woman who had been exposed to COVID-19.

CDR3 amino acids: CASSLQARYLYNEQFF. The CDR3 DNA follows: TGTGCCAGCAGCTTACAGGCGCGATACCTCTACAATGAGCAGTTCTTC. The chain employs TRBV7-9 and TRBJ2-1; D is ambiguous. The length of the CDR3 is 16 residues. The germline V gene has CDR1 SEHNR and CDR2 FQNEAQ (reference sequence). V gave up 2 bases and J gave up 3 bases, with 14 bases separating them.

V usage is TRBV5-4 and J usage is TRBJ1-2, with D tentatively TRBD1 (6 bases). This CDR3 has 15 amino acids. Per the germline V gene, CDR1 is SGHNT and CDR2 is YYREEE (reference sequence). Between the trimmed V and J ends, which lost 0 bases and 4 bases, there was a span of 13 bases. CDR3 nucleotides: TGTGCCAGCAGCTTGGGGACAGCTCTCTCCTATGGCTACACCTTC. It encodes CASSLGTALSYGYTF.

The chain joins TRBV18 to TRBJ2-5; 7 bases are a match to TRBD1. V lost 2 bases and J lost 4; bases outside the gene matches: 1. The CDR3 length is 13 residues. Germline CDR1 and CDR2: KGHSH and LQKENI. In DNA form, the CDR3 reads TGTGCCAGCTCACCATACAGGGGAGAGACCCAGTACTTC. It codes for CASSPYRGETQYF.

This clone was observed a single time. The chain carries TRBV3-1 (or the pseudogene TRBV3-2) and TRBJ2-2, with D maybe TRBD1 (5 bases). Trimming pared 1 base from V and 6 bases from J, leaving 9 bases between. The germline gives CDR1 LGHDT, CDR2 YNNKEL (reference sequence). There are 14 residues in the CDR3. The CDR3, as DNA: TGTGCCAGCAGCCAAGGGGGCCCCCCCGGGGAGCTGTTTTTT. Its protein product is CASSQGGPPGELFF.

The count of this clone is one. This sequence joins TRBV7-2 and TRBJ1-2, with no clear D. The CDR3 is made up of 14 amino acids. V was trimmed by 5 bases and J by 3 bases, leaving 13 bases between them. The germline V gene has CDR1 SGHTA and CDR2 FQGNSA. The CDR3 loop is CASSPGIGDYGYTF. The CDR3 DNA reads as TGTGCCAGCAGCCCGGGTATCGGGGACTATGGCTACACCTTC. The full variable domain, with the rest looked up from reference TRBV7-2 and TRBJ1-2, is GAGVSQSPSNKVTEKGKDVELRCDPISGHTALYWYRQSLGQGLEFLIYFQGNSAPDKSGLPSDRFSAERTGGSVSTLTIQRTQQEDSAVYLCASSPGIGDYGYTFGSGTRLTVV.

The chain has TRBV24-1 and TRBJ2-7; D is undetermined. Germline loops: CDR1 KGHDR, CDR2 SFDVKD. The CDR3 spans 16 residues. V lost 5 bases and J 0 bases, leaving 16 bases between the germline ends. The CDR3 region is CATSAPEVSASYEQYV. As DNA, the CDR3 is TGTGCCACCAGTGCCCCAGAGGTGTCAGCCTCCTACGAGCAGTACGTC.

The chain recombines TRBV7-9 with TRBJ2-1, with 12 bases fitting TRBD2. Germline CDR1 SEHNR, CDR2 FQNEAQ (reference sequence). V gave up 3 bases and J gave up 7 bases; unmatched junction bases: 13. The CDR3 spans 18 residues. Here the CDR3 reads CASSFTYSGLAGRNEQFF. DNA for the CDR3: TGTGCCAGCAGCTTCACGTATTCTGGACTAGCGGGACGGAATGAGCAGTTCTTC.

The CDR3 coding sequence is TGCGCCAGCAGCCAAGAAACTAGCGGGGGGGGTGATGAGCAGTTCTTC. It yields the protein CASSQETSGGGDEQFF. The chain combines TRBV4-3 with TRBJ2-1; 13 nucleotides align to TRBD2. CDR1 and CDR2 (germline): LGHNA, YSLEER. Trimming removed 0 bases from V and 8 bases from J; junction bases left unmatched: 4. This CDR3 is 16 amino acids long.

DNA for the CDR3: TGTGCCATCAGTGTTGTGGGGGCGGGCACAGATACGCAGTATTTT. Residues: CAISVVGAGTDTQYF. V gene TRBV10-3 combines with J gene TRBJ2-3, with D possibly matching TRBD1 (6 bases). CDR3 length equals 15 residues. With 4 bases removed from V and 1 base from J, the gap between germline ends came to 12 bases. Germline-derived CDR1 and CDR2 are ENHRY and SYGVKD.

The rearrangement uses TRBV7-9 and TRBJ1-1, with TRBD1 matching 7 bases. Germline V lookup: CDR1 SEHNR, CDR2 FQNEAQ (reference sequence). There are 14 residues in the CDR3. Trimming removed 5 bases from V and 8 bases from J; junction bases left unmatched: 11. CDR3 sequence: CASSHSRGSVEAFF. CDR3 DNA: TGTGCCAGCAGCCATTCCAGGGGGAGCGTGGAAGCTTTCTTT.

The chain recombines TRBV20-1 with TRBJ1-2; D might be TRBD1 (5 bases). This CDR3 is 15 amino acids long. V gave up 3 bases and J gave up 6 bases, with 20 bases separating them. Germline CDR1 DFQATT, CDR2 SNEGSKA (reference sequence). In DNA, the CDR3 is TGCAGTGCTAGTAGGGACTCCGAACGGGGCCATGGCTACACCTTC. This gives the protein CSASRDSERGHGYTF.

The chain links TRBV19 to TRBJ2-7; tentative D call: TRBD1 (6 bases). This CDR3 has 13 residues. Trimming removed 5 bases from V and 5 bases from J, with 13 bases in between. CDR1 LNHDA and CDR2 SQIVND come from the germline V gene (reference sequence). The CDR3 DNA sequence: TGTGCCAGTAGTTCTCAGGGGAGTGACGAGCAGTACGTC. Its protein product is CASSSQGSDEQYV.

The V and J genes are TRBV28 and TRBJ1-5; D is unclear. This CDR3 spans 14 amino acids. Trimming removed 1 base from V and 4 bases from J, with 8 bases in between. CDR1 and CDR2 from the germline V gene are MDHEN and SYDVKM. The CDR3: CASSLSQLNQPQHF. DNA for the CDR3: TGTGCCAGCAGTTTATCCCAGTTAAATCAGCCCCAGCATTTT. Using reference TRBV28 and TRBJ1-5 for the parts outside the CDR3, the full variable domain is DVKVTQSSRYLVKRTGEKVFLECVQDMDHENMFWYRQDPGLGLRLIYFSYDVKMKEKGDIPEGYSVSREKKERFSLILESASTNQTSMYLCASSLSQLNQPQHFGDGTRLSIL.

The CDR3 DNA follows: TGTGCCAGCAGTTCAGGGCTGGTCACCGGGGAGCTGTTTTTT. This encodes CASSSGLVTGELFF. The chain joins TRBV6-5 to TRBJ2-2, with a possible D match to TRBD1 (5 bases). Between the trimmed V and J ends, which lost 4 bases and 4 bases, there was a span of 10 bases. The CDR3 length is 14 residues. Germline V gives CDR1 MNHEY, CDR2 SVGAGI.

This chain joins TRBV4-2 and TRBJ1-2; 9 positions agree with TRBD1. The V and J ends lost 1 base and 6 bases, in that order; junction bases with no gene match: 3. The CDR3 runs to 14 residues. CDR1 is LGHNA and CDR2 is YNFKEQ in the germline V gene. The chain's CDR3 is CASSQGTGVDGYTF. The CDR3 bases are TGTGCCAGCAGCCAAGGGACAGGGGTTGATGGCTACACCTTC.

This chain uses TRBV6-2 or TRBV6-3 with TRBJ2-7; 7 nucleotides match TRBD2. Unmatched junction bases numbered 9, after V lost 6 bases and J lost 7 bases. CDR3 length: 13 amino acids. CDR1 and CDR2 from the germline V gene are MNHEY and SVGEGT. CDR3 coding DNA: TGTGCCAGCAGCGTCCAGCGGGGAGGGGAGCAGTACTTC. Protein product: CASSVQRGGEQYF.

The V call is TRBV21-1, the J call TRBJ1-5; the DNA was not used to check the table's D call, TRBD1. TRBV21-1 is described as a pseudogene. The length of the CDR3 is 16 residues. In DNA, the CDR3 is TGTGCCAGCACCGGGGGAGAGGGGGCGAACAATCAGCCCCAGCATTTT. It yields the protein CASTGGEGANNQPQHF.

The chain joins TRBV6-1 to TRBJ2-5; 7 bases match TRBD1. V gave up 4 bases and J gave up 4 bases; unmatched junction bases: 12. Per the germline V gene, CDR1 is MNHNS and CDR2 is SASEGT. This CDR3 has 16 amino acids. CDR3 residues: CASSASIGTVGETQYF. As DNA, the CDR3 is TGTGCCAGCAGTGCCAGCATCGGGACAGTCGGAGAGACCCAGTACTTC.

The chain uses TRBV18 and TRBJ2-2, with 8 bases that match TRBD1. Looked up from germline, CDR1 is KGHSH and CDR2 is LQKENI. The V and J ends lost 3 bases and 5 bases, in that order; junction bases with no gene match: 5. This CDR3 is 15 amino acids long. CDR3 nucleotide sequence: TGTGCCAGCTCACCGCGGACAGGGTCTACCGGGGAGCTGTTTTTT. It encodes CASSPRTGSTGELFF. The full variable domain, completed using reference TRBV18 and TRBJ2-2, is NAGVMQNPRHLVRRRGQEARLRCSPMKGHSHVYWYRQLPEEGLKFMVYLQKENIIDESGMPKERFSAEFPKEGPSILRIQQVVRGDSAAYFCASSPRTGSTGELFFGEGSRLTVL.

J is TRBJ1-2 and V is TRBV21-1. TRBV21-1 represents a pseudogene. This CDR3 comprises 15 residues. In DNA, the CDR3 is TGTGCCAGCAGCAAACAACCCCCTAGGAACTATGGCTACACCTTC. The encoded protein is CASSKQPPRNYGYTF.

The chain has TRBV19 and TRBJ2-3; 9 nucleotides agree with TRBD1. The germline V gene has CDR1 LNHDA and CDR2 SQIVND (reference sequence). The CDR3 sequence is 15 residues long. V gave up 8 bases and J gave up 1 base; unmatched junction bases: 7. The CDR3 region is CASGGRDRGTDTQYF. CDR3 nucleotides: TGTGCCAGTGGAGGTCGGGACAGGGGCACAGATACGCAGTATTTT. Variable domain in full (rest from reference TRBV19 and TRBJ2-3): DGGITQSPKYLFRKEGQNVTLSCEQNLNHDAMYWYRQDPGQGLRLIYYSQIVNDFQKGDIAEGYSVSREKKESFPLTVTSAQKNPTAFYLCASGGRDRGTDTQYFGPGTRLTVL.